One and the same sample provided the 30 T cell receptor beta chains below, sequenced in a study of OX40 agonist ivuxolimab in advanced cancers. The data were produced by immunoSEQ multiplex PCR, yet TCRdb's version contains in-frame clones alone and is incomplete. This table holds 55,000 to 80,000 clones, around 80% found once. This specimen was CD4+ or CD8+ T cells sorted from blood, taken in a trial of the OX40 agonist ivuxolimab. All receptors come from an adult with an advanced solid tumor such as melanoma, head and neck, liver or kidney cancer.

The CDR3 coding sequence is TGTGCCAGCAGCTCGACAGGGTCTGGAAACACCATATATTTT. This gives the protein CASSSTGSGNTIYF. The chain uses TRBV5-4 and TRBJ1-3, with 7 bases matching TRBD1. The V and J ends lost 3 bases and 1 base, in that order; junction bases with no gene match: 1. Germline V gene sequence: CDR1 SGHNT, CDR2 YYREEE (reference sequence). The CDR3 runs to 14 residues.

This clone was detected a few times. This chain uses TRBV11-2 with TRBJ2-7, with D possibly TRBD2 on 6 matching bases. Germline V gene lookup returns CDR1 SGHAT and CDR2 FQNNGV. This CDR3 is 16 amino acids long. Trimming took 3 bases from V and 0 from J, leaving 15 bases between them. CDR3 bases: TGTGCCAGCAGCTTGGCGGGGCCCCAAAGCTCCTACGAGCAGTACTTC. It is translated as CASSLAGPQSSYEQYF.

The DNA for the CDR3 is TGCGCCAGCAGCTTGTGGTTAGATCAGCCCCAGCATTTT. Translation gives CASSLWLDQPQHF. The rearrangement joins TRBV5-1 to TRBJ1-5; D ambiguous. Deletions cut 1 base from V and 5 bases from J, with 7 bases between. CDR1 SGHRS and CDR2 YFSETQ come from the germline V gene. This CDR3 comprises 13 residues.

The J gene is TRBJ1-5, the V gene TRBV19; D may be TRBD1 (6 bases). The CDR3 consists of 14 residues. The V gene lost 10 bases and the J gene lost 3 bases, with 16 bases spanning the gap. Germline lookup yields CDR1 LNHDA and CDR2 SQIVND (reference sequence). This chain's CDR3 is CATNGGRNNQPQHF. The CDR3 coding sequence is TGTGCCACCAATGGGGGCAGGAACAATCAGCCCCAGCATTTT.

This rearrangement joins TRBV6-5 to TRBJ1-2, with D tentatively TRBD1 (6 bases). Germline CDR1 is MNHEY and CDR2 is SVGAGI. The CDR3 spans 13 residues. V was pared by 10 bases and J by 4 bases, with 16 bases between. CDR3 loop: CAIKTGLGYGYTF. The CDR3 DNA is TGTGCCATCAAAACAGGGCTGGGCTATGGCTACACCTTC.

This chain joins TRBV28 and TRBJ2-5; perhaps TRBD2 as D (6 bases). Looked up from germline, CDR1 is MDHEN and CDR2 is SYDVKM. Trimming pared 1 base from V and 4 bases from J, leaving 10 bases between. The CDR3 totals 14 residues. The CDR3 region is CASSLSAGRETQYF. Written as DNA, the CDR3 is TGTGCCAGCAGTTTATCGGCGGGGAGAGAGACCCAGTACTTC.

In its sample, this clone was seen once. The chain uses TRBV11-1 and TRBJ2-5; no reliable D call. Trimming removed 1 base at V and 2 bases at J, with 5 bases between. The CDR3 contains 13 residues. Germline loops: CDR1 SGHAT, CDR2 FQDESV (reference sequence). Here the CDR3 reads CASSLGVQETQYF. As DNA, the CDR3 is TGTGCCAGCAGCTTAGGGGTTCAAGAGACCCAGTACTTC. The full variable domain, in which reference TRBV11-1 and TRBJ2-5 provide the parts outside the CDR3, is EAEVAQSPRYKITEKSQAVAFWCDPISGHATLYWYRQILGQGPELLVQFQDESVVDDSQLPKDRFSAERLKGVDSTLKIQPAELGDSAMYLCASSLGVQETQYFGPGTRLLVL.

The V call is TRBV5-1, the J call TRBJ1-2, with a possible D match to TRBD1 (5 bases). V shed 0 bases and J shed 6 bases, with 21 bases lying between them. The CDR3 runs to 17 residues. Germline assignment: CDR1 SGHRS and CDR2 YFSETQ. This chain's CDR3 is CASSLARFGGDLNGYTF. In DNA form, the CDR3 reads TGCGCCAGCAGCTTGGCGCGCTTCGGGGGAGATTTAAATGGCTACACCTTC. The full variable domain, its missing parts supplied by reference TRBV5-1 and TRBJ1-2, is KAGVTQTPRYLIKTRGQQVTLSCSPISGHRSVSWYQQTPGQGLQFLFEYFSETQRNKGNFPGRFSGRQFSNSRSEMNVSTLELGDSALYLCASSLARFGGDLNGYTFGSGTRLTVV.

The chain recombines TRBV7-9 with TRBJ2-3, with TRBD1 matching 9 bases. CDR3 length equals 15 residues. CDR1 is SEHNR and CDR2 is FQNEAQ in the germline V gene (reference sequence). V trimming: 2 bases; J trimming: 10 bases; junction bases outside the gene matches: 10. The CDR3, as DNA: TGTGCCAGCAGCTTAAGCGACCCCTGGACAGGGGCGCAGTATTTT. Translated: CASSLSDPWTGAQYF.

The chain recombines TRBV23-1 with TRBJ2-1, with D possibly being TRBD2 (6 bases). TRBV23-1 carries the ORF label, with uncertain function. V was clipped by 6 bases and J by 11 bases, with 11 bases between them. This CDR3 has 11 residues. DNA for the CDR3: TGCGCCAGCAGATCCGGGAGTAAGCAGTTCTTC. Translating it yields CASRSGSKQFF.

V is TRBV5-6 and J is TRBJ2-7; a possible D gene is TRBD2 (6 bases). This CDR3 region has 13 residues. V lost 4 bases and J lost 1, with 9 bases in between. Germline CDR1 reads SGHDT; CDR2 reads YYEEEE. The CDR3 spells CASSPGLSYEQYV. The CDR3 DNA reads as TGTGCCAGCAGCCCGGGACTTTCCTACGAGCAGTACGTC.

This clone was seen a single time. The CDR3 coding sequence is TGTGCCACCCTGCCCCCTCTAAACTATGGCTACACCTTC. Protein: CATLPPLNYGYTF. The genes are TRBV28 and TRBJ1-2; no clear D gene. Germline CDR1 is MDHEN and CDR2 is SYDVKM. Between the trimmed V and J ends, which lost 10 bases and 2 bases, there was a span of 14 bases. The CDR3 sequence is 13 residues long.

As DNA, the CDR3 is TGTGCCAGTAGTCCCGGGACTAGGGCTTACAATGAGCAGTTCTTC. Translated: CASSPGTRAYNEQFF. This chain connects TRBV19 to TRBJ2-1; TRBD2 agrees at 8 bases. Germline trimming cut 5 bases from V and 4 bases from J; bases unmatched to any gene: 7. The length of the CDR3 is 15 residues. Germline-derived CDR1 and CDR2 are LNHDA and SQIVND (reference sequence).

The chain joins TRBV27 to TRBJ2-5; 12 bases are shared with TRBD1. CDR3 length: 17 amino acids. Germline CDR1 is MNHEY and CDR2 is SMNVEV (reference sequence). The junction had 14 bases not matched to a gene; V was cut back by 6 bases and J by 6 bases. The CDR3 protein is CASSTSGTGGAGKTQYF. In DNA, the CDR3 is TGTGCCAGCAGCACTTCCGGGACAGGGGGCGCGGGGAAGACCCAGTACTTC.

This sequence joins TRBV28 and TRBJ2-4, with a tentative D call TRBD1 (5 bases). CDR1 and CDR2 (germline): MDHEN, SYDVKM. V was shortened by 4 bases and J by 0 bases, with 16 bases between the two germline ends. CDR3 length: 17 amino acids. CDR3 residues: CASSSLPGYLAKNIQYF. The CDR3 DNA follows: TGTGCCAGCAGTTCTCTCCCAGGGTATCTAGCCAAAAACATTCAGTACTTC.

The chain has TRBV4-3 and TRBJ2-7, with 12 nucleotides matching TRBD1. J gave up 2 bases and V 1 base, and 0 bases lay outside the gene matches. The germline gives CDR1 LGHNA, CDR2 YSLEER. This CDR3 contains 15 residues. The CDR3 is CASSQGDRGPYEQYF. The CDR3 coding sequence is TGCGCCAGCAGCCAAGGGGACAGGGGGCCCTACGAGCAGTACTTC.

V and J are TRBV10-2 and TRBJ2-7, with TRBD1 identical over 8 bases. J lost 1 base, V lost 8 bases, and 1 base had no gene match. This CDR3 spans 12 amino acids. Germline V lookup: CDR1 WSHSY, CDR2 SAAADI. The CDR3 loop reads CASGQGSYEQYF. The CDR3 coding sequence is TGCGCCAGCGGACAGGGTTCCTACGAGCAGTACTTC.

The CDR3 DNA sequence: TGCGCCAGCTACGAGGGACAGGGGTGGTCCTCGGCGAACACCGGGGAGCTGTTTTTT. Encoded protein: CASYEGQGWSSANTGELFF. The rearrangement joins TRBV10-1 to TRBJ2-2; TRBD1 aligns across 10 bases. Germline V lookup: CDR1 WNHNN, CDR2 SYGVQD (reference sequence). The CDR3 totals 19 residues. The junction had 15 bases not matched to a gene; V was cut back by 8 bases and J by 0 bases.

This clone was seen only a few times. The genes are TRBV7-9 and TRBJ1-6; TRBD1 might be the D (6 bases). Looked up from germline, CDR1 is SEHNR and CDR2 is FQNEAQ (reference sequence). V lost 5 bases and J lost 6, with 8 bases in between. The CDR3 is 13 amino acids. The CDR3 is CASSQGFNSPLHF. The DNA for the CDR3 is TGTGCCAGCAGCCAGGGGTTTAATTCACCCCTCCACTTT.

The chain couples TRBV27 to TRBJ2-1; 8 positions match TRBD2. V gave up 0 bases and J gave up 7 bases; unmatched junction bases: 11. The V gene's germline CDR1 is MNHEY and CDR2 SMNVEV (reference sequence). The CDR3 is made up of 17 amino acids. The CDR3 reads CASSLSPAREGVNEQFF. In DNA, the CDR3 is TGTGCCAGCAGTTTATCCCCCGCCCGGGAGGGTGTTAATGAGCAGTTCTTC.

The gene calls are TRBV7-9 and TRBJ2-2; a possible D gene is TRBD2 (6 bases). Trimming removed 5 bases from V and 7 bases from J, with 26 bases in between. The V gene's germline CDR1 is SEHNR and CDR2 FQNEAQ (reference sequence). The CDR3 length is 18 residues. In DNA, the CDR3 is TGTGCCAGCAGCGAGGGTCGACAGTCCCGACTAGATAGCGGGGAGCTGTTTTTT. It is translated as CASSEGRQSRLDSGELFF.

The chain employs TRBV7-8 and TRBJ1-2; the match to TRBD1 covers 7 bases. The V gene's germline CDR1 is SGHVS and CDR2 FQNEAQ. J was trimmed by 7 bases and V by 0 bases; bases with no gene match: 5. The length of the CDR3 is 14 residues. CDR3 bases: TGTGCCAGCAGCTTAGCCCCGGAGGGGGCTGGCTACACCTTC. It encodes CASSLAPEGAGYTF.

The chain uses TRBV28 and TRBJ2-7; a possible D gene is TRBD1 (5 bases). The germline V and J ends were trimmed by 3 bases and 9 bases, with 12 bases remaining between them. The CDR3 loop spans 12 amino acids. CDR1 and CDR2 from the germline V gene are MDHEN and SYDVKM. DNA for the CDR3: TGTGCCAGCAGTTTGAGGACACCAGTGCAGTACGTC. As protein: CASSLRTPVQYV.

This chain connects TRBV7-2 to TRBJ2-7; D not certain. Germline CDR1 and CDR2: SGHTA and FQGNSA. The ends were cut back, 5 bases at V and 2 bases at J, with 19 bases in the middle. The CDR3 is 16 residues long. The CDR3 here is CASSKNAVATTYEQYF. CDR3 coding DNA: TGTGCCAGCAGCAAAAACGCGGTGGCTACCACCTACGAGCAGTACTTC.

This chain joins TRBV6-5 and TRBJ1-1; no definite D call. The CDR3 runs 13 residues. CDR1 MNHEY and CDR2 SVGAGI come from the germline V gene. The V and J ends lost 7 bases and 1 base respectively, with 10 bases between them. CDR3 protein: CASTPQKNTEAFF. The DNA of the CDR3 is TGTGCCAGCACTCCCCAGAAGAACACTGAAGCTTTCTTT.

The rearrangement links TRBV19 to TRBJ1-2; 9 bases are shared with TRBD1. J was trimmed by 4 bases and V by 7 bases; bases with no gene match: 16. The germline V gene has CDR1 LNHDA and CDR2 SQIVND (reference sequence). The CDR3 has 17 residues. This chain's CDR3 is CASTDPGQGWGLYGYTF. The DNA for the CDR3 is TGTGCCAGTACCGATCCGGGACAGGGTTGGGGCCTCTATGGCTACACCTTC.

The chain combines TRBV28 with TRBJ1-1; D gene ambiguous. This CDR3 is built from 13 residues. The ends were cut back, 1 base at V and 4 bases at J, with 7 bases in the middle. CDR1 and CDR2 (germline): MDHEN, SYDVKM. CDR3 in DNA: TGTGCCAGCAGTTTATTTTGGGGCACTGAAGCTTTCTTT. This sequence encodes CASSLFWGTEAFF. Based on the CDR3 plus reference TRBV28 and TRBJ1-1, the full variable domain is DVKVTQSSRYLVKRTGEKVFLECVQDMDHENMFWYRQDPGLGLRLIYFSYDVKMKEKGDIPEGYSVSREKKERFSLILESASTNQTSMYLCASSLFWGTEAFFGQGTRLTVV.

The rearrangement joins TRBV13 to TRBJ2-5, with D possibly matching TRBD1 (5 bases). There are 14 residues in the CDR3. Trimming left V 1 base short and J 5 bases short, with 11 bases between. Germline V gene lookup returns CDR1 PRHDT and CDR2 FYEKMQ (reference sequence). DNA for the CDR3: TGTGCCAGCAGCTTAGCAGGGTTCAGCGAGACCCAGTACTTC. This sequence encodes CASSLAGFSETQYF.

V gene TRBV5-1 combines with J gene TRBJ2-1; D might be TRBD1 (7 bases). The V gene's germline CDR1 is SGHRS and CDR2 YFSETQ. With 3 bases removed from V and 7 bases from J, the gap between germline ends came to 17 bases. The CDR3 loop spans 15 amino acids. CDR3 region: CASSSRQGRGNEQFF. The CDR3 nucleotides read TGCGCCAGCAGCTCCCGACAGGGACGGGGGAATGAGCAGTTCTTC.

The chain couples TRBV7-9 to TRBJ1-4; D is unclear. Looked up from germline, CDR1 is SEHNR and CDR2 is FQNEAQ (reference sequence). The CDR3 runs 16 residues. Trimming removed 5 bases at V and 2 bases at J, with 15 bases between. CDR3: CASSPPGGSTNEKLFF. CDR3 sequence (DNA): TGTGCCAGCAGCCCCCCCGGAGGGTCTACTAATGAAAAACTGTTTTTT. Based on the CDR3 plus reference TRBV7-9 and TRBJ1-4, the full variable domain is DTGVSQNPRHKITKRGQNVTFRCDPISEHNRLYWYRQTLGQGPEFLTYFQNEAQLEKSRLLSDRFSAERPKGSFSTLEIQRTEQGDSAMYLCASSPPGGSTNEKLFFGSGTQLSVL.